Presented here are 26 T cell receptor beta chains from one specimen sequenced in a study of blood T cell repertoires in COVID-19. TCRdb's table, derived via immunoSEQ multiplex PCR, lists solely in-frame clones and lacks some. The data contain around 100,000 clones, 80% to 95% of them singletons. Source material: peripheral blood. Receptors originate from a man aged 50 or older with active COVID-19.

The chain employs TRBV6-5 and TRBJ2-5; maybe TRBD1 (5 bases). The germline V gene has CDR1 MNHEY and CDR2 SVGAGI. CDR3 length: 15 amino acids. Trimming left V 2 bases short and J 2 bases short, with 12 bases between. The CDR3 nucleotides are TGTGCCAGCAGTTACAGCAGGGTGGGGCAAGAGACCCAGTACTTC. Its protein product is CASSYSRVGQETQYF.

The V and J genes are TRBV2 and TRBJ1-4; unclear D gene. The CDR3 runs to 15 residues. Deletions cut 2 bases from V and 3 bases from J, with 10 bases between. Per germline, CDR1 SNHLY and CDR2 FYNNEI. The CDR3, as DNA: TGTGCCAGCAGTGAAATGGTGGGCCCTAATGAAAAACTGTTTTTT. This gives the protein CASSEMVGPNEKLFF.

The chain carries TRBV3-1 (or the pseudogene TRBV3-2) and TRBJ1-6; D is unclear. Trimming removed 6 bases at V and 8 bases at J, with 8 bases between. CDR3 length equals 12 residues. Looked up from germline, CDR1 is LGHDT and CDR2 is YNNKEL (reference sequence). CDR3 amino acids: CASRFEYSPLHF. The DNA for the CDR3 is TGTGCCAGCAGATTCGAGTATTCACCCCTCCACTTT.

The chain employs TRBV14 and TRBJ1-3; D not certain. From germline, CDR1 is SGHDN and CDR2 FVKESK. The CDR3 contains 16 residues. Trimming removed 4 bases from V and 4 bases from J, with 17 bases in between. The CDR3 DNA follows: TGTGCCAGCAGCCCCGGAGGGCCCCCAGGCGGAAACACCATATATTTT. Translation: CASSPGGPPGGNTIYF.

CDR3 DNA: TGTGCCAGCAGCGTCCGACTAGCGGGGGGCCAAGAGACCCAGTACTTC. This codes for CASSVRLAGGQETQYF. The chain links TRBV5-4 to TRBJ2-5; 13 bases align to TRBD2. The CDR3 consists of 16 residues. Germline V gene data show CDR1 as SGHNT and CDR2 as YYREEE (reference sequence). V shed 4 bases and J 1 base; nucleotides not matched to a gene: 4. Based on the CDR3 plus reference TRBV5-4 and TRBJ2-5, the full variable domain is ETGVTQSPTHLIKTRGQQVTLRCSSQSGHNTVSWYQQALGQGPQFIFQYYREEENGRGNFPPRFSGLQFPNYSSELNVNALELDDSALYLCASSVRLAGGQETQYFGPGTRLLVL.

The chain joins TRBV9 to TRBJ1-5; TRBD1 might be the D (5 bases). This CDR3 is 15 amino acids long. V lost 3 bases, J lost 4 bases, and 14 bases lay in between. CDR1 is SGDLS, CDR2 YYNGEE, per germline. Here the CDR3 DNA reads TGTGCCAGCAGCGAAGGCCAGGGAAGGAATCAGCCCCAGCATTTT. Translating gives CASSEGQGRNQPQHF. The whole variable domain, remainder taken from reference TRBV9 and TRBJ1-5, is DSGVTQTPKHLITATGQRVTLRCSPRSGDLSVYWYQQSLDQGLQFLIQYYNGEERAKGNILERFSAQQFPDLHSELNLSSLELGDSALYFCASSEGQGRNQPQHFGDGTRLSIL.

V gene TRBV2 combines with J gene TRBJ2-3, with 9 bases lining up with TRBD1. The CDR3 loop spans 14 amino acids. V lost 5 bases to trimming and J lost 3 bases; unmatched junction nucleotides: 3. Germline assignment: CDR1 SNHLY and CDR2 FYNNEI. The DNA for the CDR3 is TGTGCCAGCAGTCCGGACAGGGGAACAGATACGCAGTATTTT. It codes for CASSPDRGTDTQYF.

The sample holds one count of this clone. The V call is TRBV10-2, the J call TRBJ2-3; D is unresolved. The CDR3 runs to 14 residues. Looked up from germline, CDR1 is WSHSY and CDR2 is SAAADI. The ends were cut back, 3 bases at V and 1 base at J, with 8 bases in the middle. The CDR3 here is CASSEPSGTDTQYF. Here the CDR3 DNA reads TGCGCCAGCAGTGAACCCAGCGGCACAGATACGCAGTATTTT.

The CDR3: CASSIVAGGSGNTIYF. The CDR3 region has the DNA TGTGCCAGTAGTATTGTGGCCGGAGGTTCTGGAAACACCATATATTTT. The V call is TRBV19, the J call TRBJ1-3, with D unclear. The V end was cut by 3 bases, the J end by 1 base, with 13 bases between. This CDR3 has 16 amino acids. Germline CDR1 LNHDA, CDR2 SQIVND (reference sequence).

CDR3 sequence (DNA): TGCGCCAGCAGCTTTAGCGGACCTAGCACAGATACGCAGTATTTT. Protein product: CASSFSGPSTDTQYF. This rearrangement joins TRBV5-1 to TRBJ2-3, with D possibly being TRBD2 (6 bases). This CDR3 region has 15 residues. Germline loops: CDR1 SGHRS, CDR2 YFSETQ. Trimming stripped 2 bases from V and 0 bases from J, with 10 bases between.

The V gene is TRBV6-5, the J gene TRBJ2-7; 9 bases agree with TRBD2. The CDR3 has 15 amino acids. Germline lookup yields CDR1 MNHEY and CDR2 SVGAGI. The junction had 9 bases not matched to a gene; V was cut back by 7 bases and J by 2 bases. The DNA of the CDR3 is TGTGCCAGCAAGGAAATAGCGGGGGTAACCTACGAGCAGTACTTC. Protein sequence: CASKEIAGVTYEQYF.

This chain links TRBV5-1 with TRBJ1-1, with unresolved D. V lost 0 bases to trimming and J lost 4 bases, with 13 bases between them. Germline V gene data show CDR1 as SGHRS and CDR2 as YFSETQ. CDR3 size: 15 residues. This CDR3 is CASSLVQAPGTEAFF. The CDR3 DNA reads TGCGCCAGCAGCTTGGTTCAAGCACCGGGCACTGAAGCTTTCTTT.

This chain links TRBV18 with TRBJ2-2; 8 bases are a match to TRBD1. The germline V gene has CDR1 KGHSH and CDR2 LQKENI. This CDR3 has 19 residues. J gave up 6 bases and V 8 bases, and 23 bases lay outside the gene matches. CDR3 protein: CASAYLNTLGRGRSGELFF. The CDR3 DNA reads as TGTGCCAGCGCTTACCTAAACACCCTAGGCAGGGGGCGCTCCGGGGAGCTGTTTTTT.

In this sample, this clone turned up once. The chain uses TRBV5-1 and TRBJ2-1; 9 nucleotides agree with TRBD2. The germline CDR1 and CDR2 sequences are SGHRS and YFSETQ. The V and J ends lost 4 bases and 4 bases, in that order; junction bases with no gene match: 24. The CDR3 has 21 residues. In DNA, the CDR3 is TGCGCCAGCAGCCACCCCGACACAGCCGATTCGGGGACTAGCTCTTACAATGAGCAGTTCTTC. The encoded protein is CASSHPDTADSGTSSYNEQFF.

This clone occurred a few times. The chain joins TRBV27 to TRBJ2-2; D perhaps matches TRBD1 (5 bases). Germline values: CDR1 MNHEY, CDR2 SMNVEV (reference sequence). The CDR3 runs 13 residues. Trimming stripped 2 bases from V and 6 bases from J, with 7 bases between. This chain's CDR3 is CASSLVGPGELFF. The CDR3 coding sequence is TGTGCCAGCAGTTTAGTGGGGCCCGGGGAGCTGTTTTTT.

J is TRBJ1-6 and V is TRBV4-1; 9 bases match TRBD1. The V gene's germline CDR1 is MGHRA and CDR2 YSYEKL. The CDR3 spans 17 residues. V shed 0 bases and J 7 bases; nucleotides not matched to a gene: 7. This CDR3 is CASSQDRGTGRNSPLHF. CDR3 in DNA: TGCGCCAGCAGCCAAGATCGAGGGACAGGGCGAAATTCACCCCTCCACTTT.

The rearrangement uses TRBV7-9 and TRBJ1-2; 9 bases agree with TRBD1. The CDR3 consists of 15 residues. Per the germline V gene, CDR1 is SEHNR and CDR2 is FQNEAQ (reference sequence). The V and J ends lost 6 bases and 0 bases, in that order; junction bases with no gene match: 5. The CDR3 DNA reads TGTGCCAGCAGAATGACAGGGGGTGCTAACTATGGCTACACCTTC. Amino acid sequence: CASRMTGGANYGYTF.

The V call is TRBV16, the J call TRBJ2-7; maybe TRBD2 (6 bases). The germline V and J ends were trimmed by 5 bases and 7 bases, with 15 bases remaining between them. The CDR3 covers 13 residues. Germline CDR1 reads KGHSY; CDR2 reads FQNENV. As DNA, the CDR3 is TGTGCCAGCAGCGGCTTGGGACGGGAGGAGCAGTACGTC. Translating it yields CASSGLGREEQYV.

The chain uses TRBV19 and TRBJ1-1, with D perhaps matching TRBD1 (6 bases). Between the trimmed V and J ends, which lost 5 bases and 0 bases, there was a span of 7 bases. This CDR3 is 13 amino acids long. Germline-derived CDR1 and CDR2 are LNHDA and SQIVND (reference sequence). CDR3 in amino acids: CASSQGMNTEAFF. CDR3 coding DNA: TGTGCCAGTAGTCAGGGGATGAACACTGAAGCTTTCTTT.

V usage is TRBV7-8 and J usage is TRBJ2-3; 7 nucleotides align to TRBD2. Germline V lookup: CDR1 SGHVS, CDR2 FQNEAQ. This CDR3 contains 20 residues. V shed 4 bases and J 2 bases; nucleotides not matched to a gene: 21. CDR3 bases: TGTGCCAGCAGCTCGATGATGACCCTAACTTCCGGGACTATCACAGATACGCAGTATTTT. This codes for CASSSMMTLTSGTITDTQYF.

The rearrangement joins TRBV19 to TRBJ1-6; TRBD1 matches at 9 bases. Germline CDR1 LNHDA, CDR2 SQIVND (reference sequence). The CDR3 sequence is 14 residues long. V was pared by 7 bases and J by 8 bases, with 6 bases of the junction left unmatched. The CDR3, as DNA: TGTGCCAGTACCCGACGGGACAGGGATTCACCCCTCCACTTT. The encoded protein is CASTRRDRDSPLHF.

DNA for the CDR3: TGTGCCACCAGCCACTGGGAACTAGCGGATGACAATGAGCAGTTCTTC. Translation gives CATSHWELADDNEQFF. The chain has TRBV15 and TRBJ2-1; 8 bases line up with TRBD2. CDR1 and CDR2 from the germline V gene are LNHNV and YYDKDF (reference sequence). V was pared by 5 bases and J by 5 bases, with 11 bases of the junction left unmatched. This CDR3 spans 16 amino acids.

The chain employs TRBV7-3 and TRBJ1-1; no clear D gene. Germline V gives CDR1 SGHTA, CDR2 FQGTGA. V gave up 3 bases and J gave up 6 bases, with 11 bases separating them. The CDR3 loop spans 13 amino acids. CDR3 bases: TGTGCCAGCAGCTTGGAGAAGGAGGCTGAAGCTTTCTTT. This encodes CASSLEKEAEAFF.

The gene calls are TRBV11-2 and TRBJ1-4; D ambiguous. The V gene lost 5 bases and the J gene lost 3 bases, with 10 bases spanning the gap. Germline loops: CDR1 SGHAT, CDR2 FQNNGV. The CDR3 consists of 14 residues. The DNA for the CDR3 is TGTGCCAGCAGCCAGAGGGCTGCTAATGAAAAACTGTTTTTT. It yields the protein CASSQRAANEKLFF.

Only one count was recorded for this clone. This rearrangement joins TRBV19 to TRBJ2-4; the D gene is possibly TRBD2 (6 bases). The CDR3 loop spans 13 amino acids. V lost 8 bases, J lost 7 bases, and 15 bases lay in between. Germline CDR1 is LNHDA and CDR2 is SQIVND (reference sequence). This CDR3 is CASSPSGSNIQYF. The CDR3 region has the DNA TGTGCCAGTTCCCCGTCCGGGAGCAACATTCAGTACTTC.

The count of this clone is one. This chain connects TRBV5-1 to TRBJ1-4; possible D gene TRBD1, 5 bases. This CDR3 has 16 residues. Germline CDR1 SGHRS, CDR2 YFSETQ. With 0 bases removed from V and 7 bases from J, the gap between germline ends came to 16 bases. For the CDR3, the DNA is TGCGCCAGCAGCTTGGTGGCAGGGATTCGAGGTGAAAAACTGTTTTTT. Its protein product is CASSLVAGIRGEKLFF.